This T cell receptor (beta chain) was obtained from a study of T cell responses to AZD1222 COVID-19 vaccine. Whole-study findings and limits: Unmutated variant regions are reportedly the target of nearly half of TCRs that are spike-specific. In all cases, repertoires were sampled only after the peak T cell response.

To note about this clone: Its cognate antigen is unknown.

Libraries were prepared by immunoSEQ multiplex PCR; TCRdb keeps only in-frame clonotypes and omits some of them. Seen here are 190,000 or so clones, about 89% observed once, and the top ten hold nearly 3.5%. Pooled in the analysis were second doses at about 4 or about 12 weeks. The V end lost 7 bases, the J end lost 5 bases, and 9 bases lay between the germline ends. The CDR3 is 12 amino acids. Specimen: peripheral blood, collected 28 days after the second AZD1222 dose. The sequence was collected from an adult who received the AZD1222 COVID-19 vaccine. V gene TRBV12-3 or TRBV12-4 combines with J gene TRBJ2-1; no reliable D call. CDR3 loop: CASTINNNEQFF. CDR3 DNA: TGTGCCAGCACCATCAACAACAATGAGCAGTTCTTC.